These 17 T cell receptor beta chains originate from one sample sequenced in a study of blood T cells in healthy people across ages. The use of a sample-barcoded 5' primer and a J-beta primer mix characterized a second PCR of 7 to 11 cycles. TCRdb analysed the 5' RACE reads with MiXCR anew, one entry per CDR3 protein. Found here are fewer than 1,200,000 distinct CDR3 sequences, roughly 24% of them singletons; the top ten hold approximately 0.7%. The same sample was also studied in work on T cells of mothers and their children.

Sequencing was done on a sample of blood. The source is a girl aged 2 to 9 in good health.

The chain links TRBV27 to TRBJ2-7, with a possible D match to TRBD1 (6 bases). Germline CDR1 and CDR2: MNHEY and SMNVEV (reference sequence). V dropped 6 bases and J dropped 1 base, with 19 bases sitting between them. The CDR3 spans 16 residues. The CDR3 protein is CASRKLADRGSYEQYF. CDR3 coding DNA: TGTGCCAGCAGGAAACTCGCGGACAGAGGATCCTACGAGCAGTACTTC.

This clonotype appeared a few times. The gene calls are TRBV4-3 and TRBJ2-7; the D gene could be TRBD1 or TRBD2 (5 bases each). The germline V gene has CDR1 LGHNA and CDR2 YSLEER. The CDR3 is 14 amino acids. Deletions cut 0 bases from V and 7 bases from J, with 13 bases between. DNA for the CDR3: TGCGCCAGCAGCCAAGATGGGGGTTTGGGGGAGCAGTACTTC. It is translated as CASSQDGGLGEQYF.

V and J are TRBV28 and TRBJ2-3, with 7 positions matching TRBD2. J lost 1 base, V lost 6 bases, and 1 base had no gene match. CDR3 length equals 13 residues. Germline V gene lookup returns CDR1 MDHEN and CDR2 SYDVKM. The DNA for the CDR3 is TGTGCCAGCAGGGGGAGGGGCACAGATACGCAGTATTTT. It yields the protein CASRGRGTDTQYF.

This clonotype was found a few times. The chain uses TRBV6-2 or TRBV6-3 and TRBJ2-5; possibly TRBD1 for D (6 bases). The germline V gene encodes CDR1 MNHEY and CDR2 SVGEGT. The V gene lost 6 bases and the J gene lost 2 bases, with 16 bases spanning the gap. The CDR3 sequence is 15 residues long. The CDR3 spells CASSTLARGQETQYF. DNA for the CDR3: TGTGCCAGCAGCACCTTGGCCAGGGGACAAGAGACCCAGTACTTC.

The CDR3 is CASTEVTGTPFDEQYF. Written as DNA, the CDR3 is TGTGCCAGCACCGAAGTCACCGGGACACCTTTTGACGAGCAGTACTTC. The rearrangement links TRBV10-3 to TRBJ2-7; D perhaps matches TRBD1 (6 bases). Germline V gene sequence: CDR1 ENHRY, CDR2 SYGVKD. The CDR3 sequence is 16 residues long. V was pared by 10 bases and J by 5 bases, with 27 bases between.

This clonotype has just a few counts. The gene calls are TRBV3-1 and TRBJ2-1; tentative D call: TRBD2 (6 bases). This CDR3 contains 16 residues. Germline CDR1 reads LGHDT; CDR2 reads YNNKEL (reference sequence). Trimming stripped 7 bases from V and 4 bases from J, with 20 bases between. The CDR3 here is CASTPWGVDPYNEQFF. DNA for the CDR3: TGTGCCAGCACACCTTGGGGGGTCGATCCGTACAATGAGCAGTTCTTC.

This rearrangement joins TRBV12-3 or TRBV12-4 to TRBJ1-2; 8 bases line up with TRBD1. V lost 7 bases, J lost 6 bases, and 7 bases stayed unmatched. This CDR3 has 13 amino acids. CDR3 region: CASTQGAFDGYTF. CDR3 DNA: TGTGCCAGCACCCAGGGGGCGTTTGATGGCTACACCTTC.

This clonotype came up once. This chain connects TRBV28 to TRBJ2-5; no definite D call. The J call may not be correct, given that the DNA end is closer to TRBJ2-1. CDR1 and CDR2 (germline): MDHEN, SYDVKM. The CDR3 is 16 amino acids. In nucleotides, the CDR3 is TGTGCCAGCAGTACGAACCAAGACGCATCCTACAATGAGCAGTTCTTC. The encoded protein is CASSTNQDASYNEQFF.

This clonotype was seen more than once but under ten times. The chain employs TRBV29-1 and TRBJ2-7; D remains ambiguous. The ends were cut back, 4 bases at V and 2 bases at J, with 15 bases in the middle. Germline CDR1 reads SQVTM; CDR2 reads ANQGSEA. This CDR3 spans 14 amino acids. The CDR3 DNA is TGCAGCGTTGCAGGCGAAAACCATCCCTACGAGCAGTACTTC. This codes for CSVAGENHPYEQYF.

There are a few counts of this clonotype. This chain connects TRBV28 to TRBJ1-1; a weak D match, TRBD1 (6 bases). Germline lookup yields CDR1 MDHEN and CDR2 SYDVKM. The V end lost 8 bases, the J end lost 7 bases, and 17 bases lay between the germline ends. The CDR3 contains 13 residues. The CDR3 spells CASYTLLDSEAFF. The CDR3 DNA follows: TGTGCCAGCTACACCCTCCTGGACAGTGAAGCTTTCTTT.

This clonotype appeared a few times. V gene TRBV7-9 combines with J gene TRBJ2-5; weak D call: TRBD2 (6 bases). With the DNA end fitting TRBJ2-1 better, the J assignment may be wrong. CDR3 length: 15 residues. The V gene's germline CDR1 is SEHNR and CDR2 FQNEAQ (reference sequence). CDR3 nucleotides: TGTGCCAGCAGGGCCGGGACTCTGATGTACAATGAGCAGTTCTTC. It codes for CASRAGTLMYNEQFF.

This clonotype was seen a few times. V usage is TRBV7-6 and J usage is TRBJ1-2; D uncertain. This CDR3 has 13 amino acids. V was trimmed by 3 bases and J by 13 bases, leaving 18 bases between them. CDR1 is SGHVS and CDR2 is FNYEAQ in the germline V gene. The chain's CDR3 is CASSLMTARVVTF. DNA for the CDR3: TGTGCCAGCAGCTTGATGACGGCCAGAGTAGTCACCTTC.

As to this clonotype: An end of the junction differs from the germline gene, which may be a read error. For the CDR3, the DNA is TGTGCCACCAATCCTTCAGCGGGAGGGCTGAATGAGCAGTCCTTC. Translating gives CATNPSAGGLNEQSF. This chain links TRBV9 with TRBJ2-1; 10 bases map to TRBD2. The CDR3 extends over 15 amino acids. The germline V gene encodes CDR1 SGDLS and CDR2 YYNGEE.

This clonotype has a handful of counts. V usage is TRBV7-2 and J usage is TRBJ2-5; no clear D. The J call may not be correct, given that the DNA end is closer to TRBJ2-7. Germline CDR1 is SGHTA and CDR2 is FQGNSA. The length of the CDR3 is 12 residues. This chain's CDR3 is CASSSTLYEQYF. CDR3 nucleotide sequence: TGTGCCAGCAGCTCAACCCTCTACGAGCAGTACTTC.

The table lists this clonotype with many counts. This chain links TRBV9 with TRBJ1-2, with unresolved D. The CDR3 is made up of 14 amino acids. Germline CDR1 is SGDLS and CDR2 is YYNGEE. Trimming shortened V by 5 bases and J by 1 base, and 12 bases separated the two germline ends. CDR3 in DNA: TGTGCCAGCAGTAACAATCGGGATAACTATGGCTACACCTTC. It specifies CASSNNRDNYGYTF.

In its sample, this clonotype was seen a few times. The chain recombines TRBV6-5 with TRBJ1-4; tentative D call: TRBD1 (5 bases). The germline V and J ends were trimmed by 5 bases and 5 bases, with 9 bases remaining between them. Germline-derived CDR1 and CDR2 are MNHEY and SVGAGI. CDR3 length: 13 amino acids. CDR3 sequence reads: CASSRGRNEKLFF. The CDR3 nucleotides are TGTGCCAGCAGTAGGGGAAGGAATGAAAAACTGTTTTTT.

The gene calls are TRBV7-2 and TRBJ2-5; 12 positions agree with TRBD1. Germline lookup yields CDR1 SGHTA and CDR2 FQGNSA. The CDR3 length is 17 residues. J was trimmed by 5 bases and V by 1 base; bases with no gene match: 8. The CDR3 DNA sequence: TGTGCCAGCAGCTTAGGCGGGACAGGGGGCATCCGGGAGACCCAGTACTTC. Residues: CASSLGGTGGIRETQYF.